Listed here is a single T cell receptor (beta chain). This sample was taken from a study of blood T cell repertoires in COVID-19. Measured with immunoSEQ multiplex PCR; TCRdb has only the in-frame clones, and not every one. The sample records tens of thousands of clones, approximately 76% being singletons. The TCR originated in a man aged 70-80 years with acute or convalescent COVID-19. The sequenced sample was peripheral blood.

This CDR3 reads CASSPFRGPNTEAFF. CDR3 sequence (DNA): TGTGCCAGCAGTCCCTTCAGGGGACCGAACACTGAAGCTTTCTTT. The rearrangement uses TRBV6-5 and TRBJ1-1, with a possible D match to TRBD1 (6 bases). CDR3 length: 15 residues. Germline V lookup: CDR1 MNHEY, CDR2 SVGAGI. Trimming removed 5 bases at V and 1 base at J, with 14 bases between.